Listed here are 28 T cell receptor beta chains from one sample, sequenced in a study of cytomegalovirus exposure and HLA in healthy donors. PCR used 60 Vbeta primers and 13 Jbeta primers. Only in-frame clones appear in the TCRdb table, and some are missing; sequencing was by immunoSEQ multiplex PCR. This table holds 200,000 to 250,000 clones, about 81% found once. The specimen sequenced was PBMCs. These receptors all stem from a woman aged 60-75 years in good health and CMV-seropositive.

The genes are TRBV13 and TRBJ2-7, with a possible D match to TRBD1 (5 bases). Deletions cut 5 bases from V and 6 bases from J, with 14 bases between. Germline V gene lookup returns CDR1 PRHDT and CDR2 FYEKMQ (reference sequence). CDR3 length equals 13 residues. The CDR3 loop is CASSRISTGEQYF. The CDR3 DNA reads TGTGCCAGCAGCCGAATTTCCACAGGCGAGCAGTACTTC.

CDR3 nucleotide sequence: TGTGCCATCGGCCGGGACAGGGTAAAAAAGGCCCTCTATGGCTACACCTTC. This gives the protein CAIGRDRVKKALYGYTF. V is TRBV28 and J is TRBJ1-2, with 9 bases identical to TRBD1. Trimming at V came to 10 bases and at J to 4 bases, leaving 19 bases not matched to a gene. The germline V gene encodes CDR1 MDHEN and CDR2 SYDVKM. This CDR3 is built from 17 residues.

The chain links TRBV27 to TRBJ1-5; TRBD1 might be the D (5 bases). V lost 5 bases to trimming and J lost 6 bases, with 14 bases between them. This CDR3 is built from 14 residues. Germline V CDR1 and CDR2: MNHEY, SMNVEV (reference sequence). The CDR3 region is CASSPTDSLQPQHF. The CDR3 bases are TGTGCCAGCAGTCCTACCGACAGCCTTCAGCCCCAGCATTTT.

V is TRBV6-1 and J is TRBJ2-2; 8 nucleotides match TRBD2. CDR1 and CDR2 (germline): MNHNS, SASEGT. CDR3 size: 15 residues. Germline trimming cut 3 bases from V and 5 bases from J; bases unmatched to any gene: 5. CDR3 sequence: CASSDWSSGTGELFF. The CDR3 nucleotides read TGTGCCAGCAGTGATTGGTCTAGCGGGACCGGGGAGCTGTTTTTT.

This rearrangement joins TRBV4-2 to TRBJ1-2; a weak D match, TRBD1 (6 bases). V dropped 4 bases and J dropped 6 bases, with 15 bases sitting between them. From germline, CDR1 is LGHNA and CDR2 YNFKEQ. CDR3 length equals 14 residues. The CDR3 region is CASSLLGGGHGYTF. DNA for the CDR3: TGTGCCAGCAGCCTCCTTGGGGGGGGCCATGGCTACACCTTC.

CDR3 nucleotides: TGTGCCAGTAGTAAGGAGGGTCTATACGAGCAGTACTTC. Protein: CASSKEGLYEQYF. The chain carries TRBV19 and TRBJ2-7, with D tentatively TRBD2 (6 bases). The CDR3 has 13 residues. The ends were cut back, 4 bases at V and 4 bases at J, with 11 bases in the middle. Germline V gene data show CDR1 as LNHDA and CDR2 as SQIVND (reference sequence).

This clone was observed a handful of times. V and J are TRBV14 and TRBJ2-1; D ambiguous. CDR1 is SGHDN, CDR2 FVKESK, per germline. V was clipped by 1 base and J by 8 bases, with 15 bases between them. The CDR3 runs to 15 residues. CDR3 residues: CASSQATFEADEQFF. The CDR3 DNA reads TGTGCCAGCAGCCAAGCAACGTTCGAAGCCGATGAGCAGTTCTTC.

The chain carries TRBV15 and TRBJ2-5; D gene unclear. This CDR3 has 13 amino acids. The V gene's germline CDR1 is LNHNV and CDR2 YYDKDF (reference sequence). V dropped 0 bases and J dropped 5 bases, with 7 bases sitting between them. The CDR3 reads CATSRDLSETQYF. Here the CDR3 DNA reads TGTGCCACCAGCAGAGACCTGTCGGAGACCCAGTACTTC.

The chain uses TRBV28 and TRBJ1-5, with no clear D. Looked up from germline, CDR1 is MDHEN and CDR2 is SYDVKM. This CDR3 is built from 15 residues. Trimming shortened V by 5 bases and J by 4 bases, and 15 bases separated the two germline ends. The CDR3 sequence: CASSTSYPLNQPQHF. CDR3 bases: TGTGCCAGCAGTACCTCATACCCCCTAAATCAGCCCCAGCATTTT.

V usage is TRBV7-3 and J usage is TRBJ2-1; 7 bases are shared with TRBD2. CDR3 length: 15 amino acids. V lost 2 bases and J lost 5; bases outside the gene matches: 6. Per germline, CDR1 SGHTA and CDR2 FQGTGA. CDR3 sequence reads: CASSLSTGTNNEQFF. The CDR3, as DNA: TGTGCCAGCAGCTTATCAACCGGGACTAACAATGAGCAGTTCTTC. Using reference TRBV7-3 and TRBJ2-1 for the parts outside the CDR3, the full variable domain is GAGVSQTPSNKVTEKGKYVELRCDPISGHTALYWYRQSLGQGPEFLIYFQGTGAADDSGLPNDRFFAVRPEGSVSTLKIQRTERGDSAVYLCASSLSTGTNNEQFFGPGTRLTVL.

This rearrangement joins TRBV7-9 to TRBJ1-2; 8 positions match TRBD1. Germline assignment: CDR1 SEHNR and CDR2 FQNEAQ (reference sequence). CDR3 length: 14 amino acids. V was pared by 1 base and J by 4 bases, with 2 bases of the junction left unmatched. The CDR3 protein is CASSLGQGSYGYTF. CDR3 bases: TGTGCCAGCAGCTTAGGACAGGGGAGCTATGGCTACACCTTC.

The chain carries TRBV6-1 and TRBJ2-1; TRBD1 matches 11 bases. Trimming removed 6 bases from V and 8 bases from J; junction bases left unmatched: 6. In germline, CDR1 is MNHNS, CDR2 SASEGT. There are 14 residues in the CDR3. The CDR3 coding sequence is TGTGCCAGCAGCGGACAGGGGGCAATTGATGAGCAGTTCTTC. This translates into CASSGQGAIDEQFF.

The chain is built from TRBV25-1 and TRBJ1-1, with D perhaps TRBD1 (6 bases). The CDR3 contains 13 residues. The V and J ends lost 5 bases and 1 base respectively, with 8 bases between them. Germline-derived CDR1 and CDR2 are MGHDK and SYGVNS. CDR3 protein: CASSLGQNTEAFF. The CDR3 nucleotides are TGTGCCAGCAGTCTGGGACAGAACACTGAAGCTTTCTTT.

V and J are TRBV6-1 and TRBJ1-2; D remains ambiguous. The CDR3 has 14 residues. Germline V gives CDR1 MNHNS, CDR2 SASEGT. Trimming pared 0 bases from V and 6 bases from J, leaving 11 bases between. CDR3 amino acids: CASSEAHGEDGYTF. The CDR3 nucleotides are TGTGCCAGCAGTGAAGCGCACGGGGAAGATGGCTACACCTTC.

V and J are TRBV5-5 and TRBJ2-7; 8 bases align to TRBD1. Trimming at V came to 1 base and at J to 2 bases, leaving 2 bases not matched to a gene. CDR1 SGHKS and CDR2 YYEKEE come from the germline V gene (reference sequence). The CDR3 is 14 amino acids. The CDR3 loop reads CASSLMGQAYEQYF. CDR3 in DNA: TGTGCCAGCAGCTTGATGGGACAGGCCTACGAGCAGTACTTC.

The J gene is TRBJ2-5, the V gene TRBV28; D is possibly TRBD2 (6 bases). The CDR3 runs to 12 residues. Germline V CDR1 and CDR2: MDHEN, SYDVKM. V lost 1 base and J lost 11, with 11 bases in between. The CDR3 here is CASSLLEGEQYF. In nucleotides, the CDR3 is TGTGCCAGCAGTTTATTGGAGGGAGAGCAGTACTTC. The variable domain in full, with the rest retrieved from reference TRBV28 and TRBJ2-5, is DVKVTQSSRYLVKRTGEKVFLECVQDMDHENMFWYRQDPGLGLRLIYFSYDVKMKEKGDIPEGYSVSREKKERFSLILESASTNQTSMYLCASSLLEGEQYFGPGTRLLVL.

The V and J genes are TRBV29-1 and TRBJ2-1; D perhaps matches TRBD2 (7 bases). CDR3 length: 15 residues. Germline V gives CDR1 SQVTM, CDR2 ANQGSEA. V shed 6 bases and J shed 2 bases, with 17 bases lying between them. The chain's CDR3 is CSVGGAKVAYNEQFF. Written as DNA, the CDR3 is TGCAGCGTGGGGGGGGCCAAGGTGGCCTACAATGAGCAGTTCTTC.

The V and J genes are TRBV29-1 and TRBJ2-1, with 8 bases lining up with TRBD2. The CDR3 has 15 residues. J gave up 8 bases and V 7 bases, and 16 bases lay outside the gene matches. Looked up from germline, CDR1 is SQVTM and CDR2 is ANQGSEA. The CDR3 spells CSACGLAGPWDEQFF. The CDR3 bases are TGCAGCGCCTGTGGGCTAGCGGGTCCTTGGGATGAGCAGTTCTTC.

This chain joins TRBV27 and TRBJ1-5, with a weak D call TRBD1 (6 bases). The V end lost 5 bases, the J end lost 4 bases, and 18 bases lay between the germline ends. The CDR3 is 16 amino acids. Germline V gives CDR1 MNHEY, CDR2 SMNVEV (reference sequence). The CDR3, as DNA: TGTGCCAGCAGTAAGACAGGACCCTTAGCAAATCAGCCCCAGCATTTT. It codes for CASSKTGPLANQPQHF.

This clone has a single count. CDR3 DNA sequence: TGTGCTAGTGAACCAGGGCTTAACACCGGGGAGCTGTTTTTT. This translates into CASEPGLNTGELFF. The chain is built from TRBV12-5 and TRBJ2-2; D may be TRBD1 (5 bases). The germline V and J ends were trimmed by 7 bases and 2 bases, with 11 bases remaining between them. Looked up from germline, CDR1 is LGHNT and CDR2 is FRNRAP. There are 14 residues in the CDR3.

The chain links TRBV7-6 to TRBJ1-6; D not resolved. Germline V gene lookup returns CDR1 SGHVS and CDR2 FNYEAQ. This CDR3 is 13 amino acids long. V was shortened by 5 bases and J by 10 bases, with 12 bases between the two germline ends. DNA for the CDR3: TGTGCCAGCAGCCCCGCGGAATCCTCACCCCTCCACTTT. It specifies CASSPAESSPLHF. Full variable domain (remainder filled in from reference TRBV7-6 and TRBJ1-6): GAGVSQSPRYKVTKRGQDVALRCDPISGHVSLYWYRQALGQGPEFLTYFNYEAQQDKSGLPNDRFSAERPEGSISTLTIQRTEQRDSAMYRCASSPAESSPLHFGNGTRLTVT.

The chain is built from TRBV7-9 and TRBJ1-4, with 8 bases matching TRBD1. Trimming took 5 bases from V and 4 from J; bases not matched to a gene: 3. This CDR3 contains 14 residues. Germline V CDR1 and CDR2: SEHNR, FQNEAQ (reference sequence). The CDR3 spells CASSPTGVNEKLFF. In nucleotides, the CDR3 is TGTGCCAGCAGCCCGACAGGGGTTAATGAAAAACTGTTTTTT.

A few counts support this clone. The chain employs TRBV4-1 and TRBJ1-4; 9 bases are a match to TRBD1. The J segment lost 14 bases and the V segment lost 4 bases, leaving 14 bases of the junction unmatched. Germline V gene data show CDR1 as MGHRA and CDR2 as YSYEKL. CDR3 size: 15 residues. CDR3 region: CASSRTGQGFFTLFF. CDR3 sequence (DNA): TGCGCCAGCAGCCGAACGGGACAGGGCTTTTTTACCCTGTTTTTT.

V gene TRBV7-2 combines with J gene TRBJ1-4, with 8 bases matching TRBD1. The CDR3 is 16 amino acids. Trimming took 5 bases from V and 0 from J; bases not matched to a gene: 5. Germline CDR1 and CDR2: SGHTA and FQGNSA. The CDR3, as DNA: TGTGCCAGCAGCCGGACAGGGTGGGCAACTAATGAAAAACTGTTTTTT. It specifies CASSRTGWATNEKLFF. The whole variable domain, remainder taken from reference TRBV7-2 and TRBJ1-4, is GAGVSQSPSNKVTEKGKDVELRCDPISGHTALYWYRQSLGQGLEFLIYFQGNSAPDKSGLPSDRFSAERTGGSVSTLTIQRTQQEDSAVYLCASSRTGWATNEKLFFGSGTQLSVL.

The genes are TRBV6-1 and TRBJ1-4; tentative D call: TRBD1 (6 bases). Per germline, CDR1 MNHNS and CDR2 SASEGT. The CDR3 runs to 12 residues. The V end lost 9 bases, the J end lost 7 bases, and 12 bases lay between the germline ends. The CDR3 DNA sequence: TGTGCCAGTACAGGGTTCCCTGAAAAACTGTTTTTT. Translating it yields CASTGFPEKLFF.

This rearrangement joins TRBV6-1 to TRBJ1-3; 8 positions match TRBD1. The germline V gene encodes CDR1 MNHNS and CDR2 SASEGT. The CDR3 is 14 amino acids. The J segment lost 4 bases and the V segment lost 8 bases, leaving 7 bases of the junction unmatched. This chain's CDR3 is CASAGQGLGNTIYF. The CDR3 bases are TGTGCCAGCGCCGGACAGGGCTTAGGAAACACCATATATTTT.

The chain recombines TRBV5-1 with TRBJ2-7; D call uncertain. CDR1 and CDR2 from the germline V gene are SGHRS and YFSETQ. This CDR3 is built from 14 residues. Between the trimmed V and J ends, which lost 7 bases and 6 bases, there was a span of 20 bases. The CDR3 region is CASYTDPGRSEQYF. DNA for the CDR3: TGCGCCAGCTACACTGACCCAGGCAGGTCCGAGCAGTACTTC.

The J gene is TRBJ1-4, the V gene TRBV7-9; 8 bases agree with TRBD1. V trimming: 4 bases; J trimming: 6 bases; junction bases outside the gene matches: 7. Germline V gene lookup returns CDR1 SEHNR and CDR2 FQNEAQ (reference sequence). The CDR3 runs 15 residues. The CDR3 DNA is TGTGCCAGCAGCTCCCCCGGACAGGGATATGAAAAACTGTTTTTT. Its protein is CASSSPGQGYEKLFF.